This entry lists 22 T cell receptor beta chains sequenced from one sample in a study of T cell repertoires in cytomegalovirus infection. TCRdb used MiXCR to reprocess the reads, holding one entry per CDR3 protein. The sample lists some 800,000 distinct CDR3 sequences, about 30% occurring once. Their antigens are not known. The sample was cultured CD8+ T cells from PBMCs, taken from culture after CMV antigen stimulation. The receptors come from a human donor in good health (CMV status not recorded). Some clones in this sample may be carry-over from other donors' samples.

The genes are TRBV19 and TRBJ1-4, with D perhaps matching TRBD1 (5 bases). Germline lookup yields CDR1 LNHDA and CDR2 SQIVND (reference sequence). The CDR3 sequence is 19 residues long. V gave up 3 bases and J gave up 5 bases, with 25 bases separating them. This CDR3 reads CASSIGGMLGGFSNEKLFF. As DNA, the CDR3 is TGTGCCAGTAGTATCGGAGGGATGCTCGGGGGTTTCTCAAATGAAAAACTGTTTTTT.

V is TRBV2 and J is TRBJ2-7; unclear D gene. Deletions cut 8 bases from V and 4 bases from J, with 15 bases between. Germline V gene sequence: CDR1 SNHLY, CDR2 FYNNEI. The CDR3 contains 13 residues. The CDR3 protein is CASAAAPGYEQYV. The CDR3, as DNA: TGTGCCAGCGCCGCAGCCCCTGGGTACGAGCAGTACGTC.

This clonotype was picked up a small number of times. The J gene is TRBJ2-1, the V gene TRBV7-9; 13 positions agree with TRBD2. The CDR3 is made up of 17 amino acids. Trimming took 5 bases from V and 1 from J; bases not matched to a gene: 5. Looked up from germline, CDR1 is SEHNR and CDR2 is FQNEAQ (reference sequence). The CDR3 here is CASSLTSGGASYNEQFF. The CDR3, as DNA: TGTGCCAGCAGCCTTACTAGCGGGGGGGCTTCCTACAATGAGCAGTTCTTC.

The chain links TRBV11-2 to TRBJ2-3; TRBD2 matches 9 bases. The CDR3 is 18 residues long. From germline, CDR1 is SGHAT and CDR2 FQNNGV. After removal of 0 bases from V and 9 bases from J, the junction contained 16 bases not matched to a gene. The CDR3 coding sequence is TGTGCCAGCAGCTTAGAATTAGCGGGGGAACACTCAGTAGAGACGCAGTATTTT. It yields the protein CASSLELAGEHSVETQYF. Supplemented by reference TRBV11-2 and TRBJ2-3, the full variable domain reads EAGVAQSPRYKIIEKRQSVAFWCNPISGHATLYWYQQILGQGPKLLIQFQNNGVVDDSQLPKDRFSAERLKGVDSTLKIQPAKLEDSAVYLCASSLELAGEHSVETQYFGPGTRLTVL.

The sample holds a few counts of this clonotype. CDR3 sequence reads: CASSPTDRLNEKLFF. CDR3 nucleotides: TGTGCCAGCAGCCCAACAGACAGGCTGAATGAAAAACTGTTTTTT. The chain uses TRBV7-9 and TRBJ1-4; possible D gene TRBD1, 6 bases. CDR3 length equals 15 residues. The V and J ends lost 5 bases and 5 bases respectively, with 15 bases between them. Per germline, CDR1 SEHNR and CDR2 FQNEAQ (reference sequence).

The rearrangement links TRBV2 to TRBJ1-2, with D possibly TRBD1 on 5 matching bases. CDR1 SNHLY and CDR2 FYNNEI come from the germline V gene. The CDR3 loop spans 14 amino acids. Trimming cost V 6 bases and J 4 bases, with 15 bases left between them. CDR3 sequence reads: CASRGDAGSYGYTF. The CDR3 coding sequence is TGTGCCAGCAGGGGCGATGCAGGGAGCTATGGCTACACCTTC.

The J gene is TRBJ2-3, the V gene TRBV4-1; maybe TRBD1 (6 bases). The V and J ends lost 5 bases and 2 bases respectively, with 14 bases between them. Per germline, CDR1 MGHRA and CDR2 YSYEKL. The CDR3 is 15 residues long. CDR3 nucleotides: TGCGCCAGCAGCTCGGACAGACCCACCACAGATACGCAGTATTTT. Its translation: CASSSDRPTTDTQYF.

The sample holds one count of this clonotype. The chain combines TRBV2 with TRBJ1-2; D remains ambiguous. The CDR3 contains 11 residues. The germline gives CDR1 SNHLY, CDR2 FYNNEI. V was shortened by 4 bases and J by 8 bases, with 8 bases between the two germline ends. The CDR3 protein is CASSGNLGYTF. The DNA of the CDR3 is TGTGCCAGCAGTGGGAATTTGGGCTACACCTTC.

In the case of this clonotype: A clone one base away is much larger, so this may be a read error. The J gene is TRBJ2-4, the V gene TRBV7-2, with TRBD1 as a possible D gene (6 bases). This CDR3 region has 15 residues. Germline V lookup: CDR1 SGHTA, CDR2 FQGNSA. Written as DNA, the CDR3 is TGTGCCAGCAGTTTACGACAGGTAGCCAAAAACATTCAGTGCTTC. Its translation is CASSLRQVAKNIQCF.

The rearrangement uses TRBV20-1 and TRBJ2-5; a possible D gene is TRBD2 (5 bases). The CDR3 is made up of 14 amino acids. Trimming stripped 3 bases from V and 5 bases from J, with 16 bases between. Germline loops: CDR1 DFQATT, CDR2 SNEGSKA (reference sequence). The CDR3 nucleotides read TGCAGTGCTAGGCGACTTGGGGAGAGGGAGACCCAGTACTTC. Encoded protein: CSARRLGERETQYF.

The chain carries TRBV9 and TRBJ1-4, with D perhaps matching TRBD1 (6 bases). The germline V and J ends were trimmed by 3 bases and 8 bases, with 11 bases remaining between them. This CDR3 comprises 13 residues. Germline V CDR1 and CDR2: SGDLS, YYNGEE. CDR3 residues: CASSAEGGEKLFF. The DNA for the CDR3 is TGTGCCAGCAGCGCGGAGGGGGGCGAAAAACTGTTTTTT.

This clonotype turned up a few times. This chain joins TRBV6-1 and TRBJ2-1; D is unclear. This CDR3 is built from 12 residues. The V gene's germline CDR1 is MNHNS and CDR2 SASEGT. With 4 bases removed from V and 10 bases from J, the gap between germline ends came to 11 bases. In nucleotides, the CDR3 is TGTGCCAGCAGTGTGGACGGACGGGAGCAGTTCTTC. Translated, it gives CASSVDGREQFF.

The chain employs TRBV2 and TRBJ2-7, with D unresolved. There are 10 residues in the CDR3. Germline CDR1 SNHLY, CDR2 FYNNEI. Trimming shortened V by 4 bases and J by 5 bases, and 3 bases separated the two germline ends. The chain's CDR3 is CASSAHEQYV. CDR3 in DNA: TGTGCCAGCAGTGCGCACGAGCAGTACGTC.

The CDR3 region has the DNA TGTGCCAGCAGCCTTTTTACGGGGCCTAACATAACTTTC. It is translated as CASSLFTGPNITF. J is TRBJ2-6 and V is TRBV7-8; possibly TRBD1 or TRBD2 for D (5 bases each). V dropped 5 bases and J dropped 19 bases, with 21 bases sitting between them. This CDR3 comprises 13 residues. Germline V gene lookup returns CDR1 SGHVS and CDR2 FQNEAQ.

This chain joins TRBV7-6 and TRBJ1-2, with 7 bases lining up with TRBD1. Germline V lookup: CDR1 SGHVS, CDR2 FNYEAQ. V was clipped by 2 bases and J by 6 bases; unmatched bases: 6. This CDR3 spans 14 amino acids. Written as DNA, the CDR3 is TGTGCCAGCAGCTTAACGACAGGGTGGGATGGCTACACCTTC. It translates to CASSLTTGWDGYTF.

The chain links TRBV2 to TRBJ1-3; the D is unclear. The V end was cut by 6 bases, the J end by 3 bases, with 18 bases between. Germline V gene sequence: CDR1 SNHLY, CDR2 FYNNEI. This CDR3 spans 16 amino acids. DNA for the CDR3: TGTGCCAGCAGGGCGCGAGGGCAGCGGTTTGGAAACACCATATATTTT. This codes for CASRARGQRFGNTIYF. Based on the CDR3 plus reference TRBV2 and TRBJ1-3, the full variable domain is EPEVTQTPSHQVTQMGQEVILRCVPISNHLYFYWYRQILGQKVEFLVSFYNNEISEKSEIFDDQFSVERPDGSNFTLKIRSTKLEDSAMYFCASRARGQRFGNTIYFGEGSWLTVV.

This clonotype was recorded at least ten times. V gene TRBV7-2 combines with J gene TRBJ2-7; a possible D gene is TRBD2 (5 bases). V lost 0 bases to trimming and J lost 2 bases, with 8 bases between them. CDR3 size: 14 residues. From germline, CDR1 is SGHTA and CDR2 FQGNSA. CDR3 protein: CASSLALGAYEQYF. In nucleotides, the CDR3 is TGTGCCAGCAGCTTAGCGCTCGGGGCCTACGAGCAGTACTTC.

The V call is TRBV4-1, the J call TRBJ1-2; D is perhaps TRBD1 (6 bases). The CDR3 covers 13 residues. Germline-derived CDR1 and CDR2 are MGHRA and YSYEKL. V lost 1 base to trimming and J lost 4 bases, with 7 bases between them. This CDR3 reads CASSQATGYGYTF. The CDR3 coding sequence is TGCGCCAGCAGCCAAGCGACAGGCTATGGCTACACCTTC.

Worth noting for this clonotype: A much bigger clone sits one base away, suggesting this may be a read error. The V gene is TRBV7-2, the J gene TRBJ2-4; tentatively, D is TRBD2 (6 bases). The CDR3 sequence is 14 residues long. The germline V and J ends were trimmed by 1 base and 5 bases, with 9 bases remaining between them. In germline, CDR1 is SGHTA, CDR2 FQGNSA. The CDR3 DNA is TGTGCCAGCAGCTTAGGCGGGGAGGAAAACATTCAGTACTTC. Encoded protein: CASSLGGEENIQYF.

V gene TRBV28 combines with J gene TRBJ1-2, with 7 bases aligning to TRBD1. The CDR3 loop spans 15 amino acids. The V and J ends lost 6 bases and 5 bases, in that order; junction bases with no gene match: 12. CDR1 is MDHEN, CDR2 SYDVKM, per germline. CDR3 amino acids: CASRPNRGLKYGYTF. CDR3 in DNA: TGTGCCAGCAGACCCAACAGGGGTTTAAAGTATGGCTACACCTTC.

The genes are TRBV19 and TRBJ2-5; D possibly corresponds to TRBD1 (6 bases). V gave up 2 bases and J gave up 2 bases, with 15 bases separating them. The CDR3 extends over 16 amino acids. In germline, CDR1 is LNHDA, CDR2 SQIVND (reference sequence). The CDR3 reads CASSISQGPPQETQYF. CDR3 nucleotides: TGTGCCAGTAGTATAAGCCAGGGGCCTCCTCAAGAGACCCAGTACTTC.

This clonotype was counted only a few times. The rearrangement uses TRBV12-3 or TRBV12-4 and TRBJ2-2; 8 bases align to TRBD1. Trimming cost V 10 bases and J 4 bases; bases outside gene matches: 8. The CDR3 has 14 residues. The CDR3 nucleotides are TGTGCCACCATTACGGACAGGGCCACCGGGGAGCTGTTTTTT. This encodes CATITDRATGELFF.